The next 3 T cell receptor beta chains were all read from a single sample in a study of blood T cell repertoires in COVID-19. Method: immunoSEQ multiplex PCR; TCRdb's copy keeps in-frame clones and lacks some. The sample gives about 20,000 clones, around 91% of which show up once; approximately 7% is in the top ten. The sequenced sample consisted of peripheral blood. Receptor source: a human donor in a cohort sampled during active COVID-19.

The chain has TRBV3-1 (or the pseudogene TRBV3-2) and TRBJ2-1; the match to TRBD2 covers 12 bases. Germline values: CDR1 LGHDT, CDR2 YNNKEL (reference sequence). With V trimmed by 4 bases and J by 8 bases, 12 bases remained unmatched. The CDR3 consists of 17 residues. CDR3 in DNA: TGTGCCAGCAGCCCACATGGGCCTAGCGGGAGGGGCCATGAGCAGTTCTTC. Translated: CASSPHGPSGRGHEQFF.

This clone was recorded once. This chain links TRBV5-5 with TRBJ1-1; weak D call: TRBD1 (5 bases). This CDR3 comprises 14 residues. Germline CDR1 SGHKS, CDR2 YYEKEE (reference sequence). V was cut by 4 bases and J by 9 bases, with 19 bases left in between. CDR3: CASSPTPRGSKAFF. In DNA, the CDR3 is TGTGCCAGCAGCCCGACGCCGCGGGGGTCTAAAGCTTTCTTT.

DNA for the CDR3: TGTGCCAGTAGAGGGACAGACTACGAAGAGACCCAGTACTTC. Protein product: CASRGTDYEETQYF. The chain links TRBV19 to TRBJ2-5; 7 bases align to TRBD1. J was trimmed by 3 bases and V by 6 bases; bases with no gene match: 7. Germline V gene lookup returns CDR1 LNHDA and CDR2 SQIVND (reference sequence). The CDR3 covers 14 residues. The variable domain in full, with the rest retrieved from reference TRBV19 and TRBJ2-5, is DGGITQSPKYLFRKEGQNVTLSCEQNLNHDAMYWYRQDPGQGLRLIYYSQIVNDFQKGDIAEGYSVSREKKESFPLTVTSAQKNPTAFYLCASRGTDYEETQYFGPGTRLLVL.